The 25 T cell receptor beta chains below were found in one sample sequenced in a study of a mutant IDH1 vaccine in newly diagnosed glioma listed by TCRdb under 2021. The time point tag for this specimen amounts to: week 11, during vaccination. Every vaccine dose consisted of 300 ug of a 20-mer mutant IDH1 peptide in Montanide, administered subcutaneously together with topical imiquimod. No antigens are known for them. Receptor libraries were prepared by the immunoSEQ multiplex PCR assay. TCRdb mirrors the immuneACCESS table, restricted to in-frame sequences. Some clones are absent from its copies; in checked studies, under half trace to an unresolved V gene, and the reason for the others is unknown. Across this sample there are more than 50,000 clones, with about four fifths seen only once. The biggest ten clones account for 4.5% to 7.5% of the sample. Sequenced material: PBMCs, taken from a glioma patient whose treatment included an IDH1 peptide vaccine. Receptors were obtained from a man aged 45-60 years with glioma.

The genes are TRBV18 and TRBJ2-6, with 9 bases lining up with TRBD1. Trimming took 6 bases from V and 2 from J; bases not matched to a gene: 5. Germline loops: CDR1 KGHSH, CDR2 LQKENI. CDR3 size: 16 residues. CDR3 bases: TGTGCCAGCTCCCCCGGACAGGGGACTGGGGCCAACGTCCTGACTTTC. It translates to CASSPGQGTGANVLTF.

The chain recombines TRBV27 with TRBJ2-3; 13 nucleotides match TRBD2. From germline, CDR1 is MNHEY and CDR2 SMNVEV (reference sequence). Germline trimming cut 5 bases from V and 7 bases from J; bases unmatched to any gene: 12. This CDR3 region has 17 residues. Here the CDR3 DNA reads TGTGCCAGCAGTCCTGTGCAAACTAGCGGGGGGGCTTATACGCAGTATTTT. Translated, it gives CASSPVQTSGGAYTQYF.

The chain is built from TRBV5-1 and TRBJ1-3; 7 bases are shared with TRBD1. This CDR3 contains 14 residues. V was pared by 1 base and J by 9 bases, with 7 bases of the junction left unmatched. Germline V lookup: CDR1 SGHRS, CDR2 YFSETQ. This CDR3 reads CASSLREGAGTIYF. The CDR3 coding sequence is TGCGCCAGCAGCTTGCGAGAGGGGGCCGGCACCATATATTTT.

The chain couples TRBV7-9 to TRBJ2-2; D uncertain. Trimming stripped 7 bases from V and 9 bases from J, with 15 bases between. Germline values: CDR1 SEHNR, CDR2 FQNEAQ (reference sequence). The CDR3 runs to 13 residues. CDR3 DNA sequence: TGTGCCAGCACCTCCCAGGCCCTCCGGGAGCTGTTTTTT. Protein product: CASTSQALRELFF.

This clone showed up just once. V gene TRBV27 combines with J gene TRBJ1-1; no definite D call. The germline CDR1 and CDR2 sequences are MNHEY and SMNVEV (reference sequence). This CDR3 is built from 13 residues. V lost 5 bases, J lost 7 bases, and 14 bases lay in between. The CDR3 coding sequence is TGTGCCAGCAGTCCCACCCTTGGGGTTGAAGCTTTCTTT. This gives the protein CASSPTLGVEAFF.

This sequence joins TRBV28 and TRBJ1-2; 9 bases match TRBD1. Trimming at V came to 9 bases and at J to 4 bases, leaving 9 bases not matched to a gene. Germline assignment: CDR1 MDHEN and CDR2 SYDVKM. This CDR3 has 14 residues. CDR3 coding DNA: TGTGCCAGTTTTTCAGGGGACAGGGTCTATGGCTACACCTTC. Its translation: CASFSGDRVYGYTF.

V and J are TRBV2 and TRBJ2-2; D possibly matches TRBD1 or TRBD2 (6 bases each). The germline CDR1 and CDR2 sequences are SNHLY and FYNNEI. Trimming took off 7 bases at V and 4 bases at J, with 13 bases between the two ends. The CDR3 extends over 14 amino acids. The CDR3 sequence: CASTGADLTGELFF. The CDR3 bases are TGTGCCAGCACGGGGGCAGACCTCACCGGGGAGCTGTTTTTT. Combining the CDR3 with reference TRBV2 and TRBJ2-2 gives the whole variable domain EPEVTQTPSHQVTQMGQEVILRCVPISNHLYFYWYRQILGQKVEFLVSFYNNEISEKSEIFDDQFSVERPDGSNFTLKIRSTKLEDSAMYFCASTGADLTGELFFGEGSRLTVL.

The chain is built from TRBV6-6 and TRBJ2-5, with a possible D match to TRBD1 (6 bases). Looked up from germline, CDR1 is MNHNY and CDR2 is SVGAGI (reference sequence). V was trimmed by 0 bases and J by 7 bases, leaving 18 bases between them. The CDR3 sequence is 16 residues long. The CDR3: CASSYSRGARGGTQYF. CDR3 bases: TGTGCCAGCAGTTACTCGAGAGGCGCTCGAGGGGGGACCCAGTACTTC.

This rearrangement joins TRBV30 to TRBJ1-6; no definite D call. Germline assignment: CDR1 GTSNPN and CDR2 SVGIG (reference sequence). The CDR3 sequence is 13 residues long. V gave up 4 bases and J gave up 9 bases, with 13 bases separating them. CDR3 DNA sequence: TGTGCCTGGAAGAGGGCAGGACGTTCACCCCTCCACTTT. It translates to CAWKRAGRSPLHF.

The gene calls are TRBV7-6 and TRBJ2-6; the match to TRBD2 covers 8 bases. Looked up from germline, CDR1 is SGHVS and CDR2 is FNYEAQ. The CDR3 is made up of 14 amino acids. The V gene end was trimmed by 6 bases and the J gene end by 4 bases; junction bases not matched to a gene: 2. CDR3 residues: CASRAGAGANVLTF. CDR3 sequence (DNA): TGTGCCAGCAGAGCGGGGGCCGGGGCCAACGTCCTGACTTTC.

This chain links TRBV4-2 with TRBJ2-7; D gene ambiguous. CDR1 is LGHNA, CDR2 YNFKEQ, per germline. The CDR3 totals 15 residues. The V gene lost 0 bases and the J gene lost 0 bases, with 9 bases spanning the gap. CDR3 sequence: CASSQESEFSYEQYF. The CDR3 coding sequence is TGTGCCAGCAGCCAAGAATCGGAGTTCTCCTACGAGCAGTACTTC.

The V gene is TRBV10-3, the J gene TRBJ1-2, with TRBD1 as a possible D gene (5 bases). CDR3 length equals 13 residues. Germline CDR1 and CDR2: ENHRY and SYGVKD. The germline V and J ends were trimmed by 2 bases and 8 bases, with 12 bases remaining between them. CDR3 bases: TGTGCCATCAGTGAGACGGGACCGCTCGGCTACACCTTC. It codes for CAISETGPLGYTF.

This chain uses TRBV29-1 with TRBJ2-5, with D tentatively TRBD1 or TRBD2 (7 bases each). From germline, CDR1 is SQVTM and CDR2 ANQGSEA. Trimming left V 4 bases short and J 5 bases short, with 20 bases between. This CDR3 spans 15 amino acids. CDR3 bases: TGCAGCGTTGGGGGAGGGGGCAGCGCCGTGGAGACCCAGTACTTC. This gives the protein CSVGGGGSAVETQYF.

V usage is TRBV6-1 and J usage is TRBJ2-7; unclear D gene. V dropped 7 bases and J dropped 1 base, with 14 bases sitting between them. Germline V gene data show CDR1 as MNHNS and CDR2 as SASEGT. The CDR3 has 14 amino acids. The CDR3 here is CASNVLIGSYEQYF. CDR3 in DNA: TGTGCCAGCAATGTTCTAATTGGGTCCTACGAGCAGTACTTC.

The CDR3 spells CASSEITGYQPQHF. The CDR3 DNA sequence: TGTGCCAGCAGTGAAATTACAGGGTATCAGCCCCAGCATTTT. The chain is built from TRBV6-1 and TRBJ1-5; a weak D match, TRBD1 (6 bases). The CDR3 loop spans 14 amino acids. V lost 2 bases and J lost 5, with 10 bases in between. Germline V gene data show CDR1 as MNHNS and CDR2 as SASEGT.

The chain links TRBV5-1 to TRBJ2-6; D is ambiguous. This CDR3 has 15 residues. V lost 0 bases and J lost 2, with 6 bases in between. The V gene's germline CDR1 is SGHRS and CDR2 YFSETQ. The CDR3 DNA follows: TGCGCCAGCAGCTTGGTGGCTGCTGGGGCCAACGTCCTGACTTTC. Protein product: CASSLVAAGANVLTF.

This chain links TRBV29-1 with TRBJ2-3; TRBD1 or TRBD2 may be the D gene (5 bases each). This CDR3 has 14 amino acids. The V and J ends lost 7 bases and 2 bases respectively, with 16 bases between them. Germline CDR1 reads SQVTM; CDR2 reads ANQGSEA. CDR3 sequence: CSGAFGGYTDTQYF. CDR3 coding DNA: TGCAGCGGGGCCTTTGGGGGTTACACAGATACGCAGTATTTT.

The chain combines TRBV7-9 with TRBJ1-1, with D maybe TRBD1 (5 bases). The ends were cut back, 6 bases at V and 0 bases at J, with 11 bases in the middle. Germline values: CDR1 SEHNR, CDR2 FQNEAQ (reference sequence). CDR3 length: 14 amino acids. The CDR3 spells CASRPQALNTEAFF. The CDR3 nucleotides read TGTGCCAGCAGACCACAGGCGTTGAACACTGAAGCTTTCTTT.

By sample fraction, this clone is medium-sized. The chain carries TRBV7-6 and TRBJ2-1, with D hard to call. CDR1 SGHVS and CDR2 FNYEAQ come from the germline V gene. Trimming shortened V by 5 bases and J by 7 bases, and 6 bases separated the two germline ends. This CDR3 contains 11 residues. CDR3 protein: CASSPGNEQFF. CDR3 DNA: TGTGCCAGCAGCCCAGGAAATGAGCAGTTCTTC.

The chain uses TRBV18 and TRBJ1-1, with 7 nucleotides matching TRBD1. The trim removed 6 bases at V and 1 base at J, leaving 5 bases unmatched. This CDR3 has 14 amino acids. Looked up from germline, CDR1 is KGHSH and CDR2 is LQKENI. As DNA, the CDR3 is TGTGCCAGCTCCTCAGGGGGGGCGAACACTGAAGCTTTCTTT. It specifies CASSSGGANTEAFF.

The CDR3 loop reads CASSSVGELFF. CDR3 DNA sequence: TGCGCCAGCAGCTCCGTCGGGGAGCTGTTTTTT. The chain couples TRBV5-1 to TRBJ2-2; D uncertain. V lost 3 bases to trimming and J lost 7 bases, with 4 bases between them. This CDR3 has 11 residues. The germline CDR1 and CDR2 sequences are SGHRS and YFSETQ.

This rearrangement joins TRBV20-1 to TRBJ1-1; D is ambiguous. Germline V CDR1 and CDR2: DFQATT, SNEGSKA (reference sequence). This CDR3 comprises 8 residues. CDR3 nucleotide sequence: TGCAGCACCCTTGAAGCTTTCTTT. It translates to CSTLEAFF.

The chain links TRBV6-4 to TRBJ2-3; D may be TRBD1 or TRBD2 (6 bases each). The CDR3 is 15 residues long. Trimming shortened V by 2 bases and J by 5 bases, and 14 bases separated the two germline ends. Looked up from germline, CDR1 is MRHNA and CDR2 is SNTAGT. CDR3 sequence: CASSDGAGGEDTQYF. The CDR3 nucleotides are TGTGCCAGCAGTGACGGTGCCGGGGGCGAAGATACGCAGTATTTT.

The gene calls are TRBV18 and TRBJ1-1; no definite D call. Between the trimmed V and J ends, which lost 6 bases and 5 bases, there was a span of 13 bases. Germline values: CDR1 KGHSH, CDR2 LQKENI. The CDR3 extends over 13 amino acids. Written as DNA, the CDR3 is TGTGCCAGCTCTCCGGAGGGTTATACTGAAGCTTTCTTT. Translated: CASSPEGYTEAFF.

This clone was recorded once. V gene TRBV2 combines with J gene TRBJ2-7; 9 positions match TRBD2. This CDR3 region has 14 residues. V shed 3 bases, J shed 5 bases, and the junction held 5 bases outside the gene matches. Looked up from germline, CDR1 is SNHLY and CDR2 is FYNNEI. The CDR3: CASSDGTSHHEQYF. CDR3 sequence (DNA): TGTGCCAGCAGTGATGGGACTAGCCATCACGAGCAGTACTTC.